The rows below give T cell receptor beta chains drawn from one sample of a study of cytomegalovirus exposure and HLA in healthy donors. Sequencing was performed with immunoSEQ multiplex PCR; in TCRdb, only in-frame clones are kept and a portion is missing. The table lists 75,000 to 80,000 clones, around 81% of them singletons, with over 0.95% in the top ten. Sequencing was performed on PBMCs. Source of these receptors: a male donor in good health and CMV-seronegative. The CDR3 runs from the conserved cysteine through the conserved F or W. The order of the fields is J gene, V gene, D gene, clone size, CDR3 protein, CDR3 DNA. The D gene is left open where the match is weak. Size is stated for part of the rows, as once, few or many counts, or as a class when the clone is expanded.

j_call: TRBJ1-1
v_call: TRBV7-9
d_call: TRBD1
clone_size: NA
cdr3_aa: CASSFDRATEAFF
cdr3_nt: TGTGCCAGCAGCTTCGACAGGGCTACTGAAGCTTTCTTT

j_call: TRBJ2-1
v_call: TRBV7-9
d_call: TRBD1
clone_size: once
cdr3_aa: CASSSTGTATYQQFF
cdr3_nt: TGTGCCAGCAGCTCAACCGGGACAGCGACTTACCAGCAGTTCTTC

j_call: TRBJ1-6
v_call: TRBV2
d_call: NA
clone_size: NA
cdr3_aa: CASRTDSNSPLHF
cdr3_nt: TGTGCCAGCAGGACGGACAGCAATTCACCCCTCCACTTT

j_call: TRBJ2-5
v_call: TRBV28
d_call: NA
clone_size: NA
cdr3_aa: CASTSMQGIRETQYF
cdr3_nt: TGTGCCAGCACCTCGATGCAGGGAATCCGAGAGACCCAGTACTTC

j_call: TRBJ2-5
v_call: TRBV5-6
d_call: TRBD1
clone_size: NA
cdr3_aa: CASSLQGEQETQYF
cdr3_nt: TGTGCCAGCAGCTTACAGGGGGAACAAGAGACCCAGTACTTC

j_call: TRBJ1-3
v_call: TRBV18
d_call: TRBD1
clone_size: NA
cdr3_aa: CASSRDRATGNTIYF
cdr3_nt: TGTGCCAGCTCACGCGACAGGGCTACTGGAAACACCATATATTTT

j_call: TRBJ2-1
v_call: TRBV30
d_call: TRBD2
clone_size: NA
cdr3_aa: CAWSPGLAGLDEQFF
cdr3_nt: TGTGCCTGGAGTCCGGGGCTAGCGGGACTGGATGAGCAGTTCTTC

j_call: TRBJ1-2
v_call: TRBV28
d_call: NA
clone_size: NA
cdr3_aa: CASSFHGGYTF
cdr3_nt: TGTGCCAGCAGTTTTCACGGTGGCTACACCTTC

j_call: TRBJ2-1
v_call: TRBV14
d_call: TRBD2
clone_size: NA
cdr3_aa: CASSSSWLAGGEQFF
cdr3_nt: TGTGCCAGCAGCTCCTCCTGGCTAGCGGGAGGTGAGCAGTTCTTC

j_call: TRBJ2-1
v_call: TRBV2
d_call: TRBD2
clone_size: NA
cdr3_aa: CASRLGTIAGGLNNEQFF
cdr3_nt: TGTGCCAGCAGATTGGGGACCATAGCGGGAGGTCTCAATAATGAGCAGTTCTTC

j_call: TRBJ2-2
v_call: TRBV5-5
d_call: NA
clone_size: NA
cdr3_aa: CASSWVPGDTGELFF
cdr3_nt: TGTGCCAGCAGCTGGGTCCCAGGGGACACCGGGGAGCTGTTTTTT

j_call: TRBJ1-1
v_call: TRBV2
d_call: NA
clone_size: NA
cdr3_aa: CASSDPGETEAFF
cdr3_nt: TGTGCCAGCAGTGATCCAGGTGAAACTGAAGCTTTCTTT

j_call: TRBJ1-5
v_call: TRBV28
d_call: TRBD1
clone_size: NA
cdr3_aa: CASSSNRQGYVQPQHF
cdr3_nt: TGTGCCAGCAGTTCCAATCGACAGGGGTATGTTCAGCCCCAGCATTTT

j_call: TRBJ1-2
v_call: TRBV30
d_call: NA
clone_size: NA
cdr3_aa: CAWRTGFGYTF
cdr3_nt: TGTGCCTGGAGAACGGGATTTGGCTACACCTTC

j_call: TRBJ2-3
v_call: TRBV19
d_call: TRBD1
clone_size: NA
cdr3_aa: CASSRGQDRDTQYF
cdr3_nt: TGTGCCAGTAGTAGGGGACAGGACAGGGATACGCAGTATTTT

j_call: TRBJ2-2
v_call: TRBV4-1
d_call: TRBD1
clone_size: NA
cdr3_aa: CASSEGQGNTGELFF
cdr3_nt: TGCGCCAGCAGCGAGGGACAGGGGAACACCGGGGAGCTGTTTTTT

j_call: TRBJ2-3
v_call: TRBV11-3
d_call: TRBD2
clone_size: NA
cdr3_aa: CASSLGTSGGSTDTQYF
cdr3_nt: TGTGCCAGCAGCTTAGGGACTAGCGGGGGAAGCACAGATACGCAGTATTTT

j_call: TRBJ1-5
v_call: TRBV11-2
d_call: TRBD1
clone_size: NA
cdr3_aa: CASSLGTGINQPQHF
cdr3_nt: TGTGCCAGCAGCTTAGGGACAGGGATCAATCAGCCCCAGCATTTT

j_call: TRBJ2-7
v_call: TRBV11-2
d_call: NA
clone_size: NA
cdr3_aa: CASSSRDNHYEQYF
cdr3_nt: TGTGCCAGCAGCTCGAGGGACAATCACTACGAGCAGTACTTC

j_call: TRBJ2-5
v_call: TRBV30
d_call: NA
clone_size: NA
cdr3_aa: CAWSQTLIQETQYF
cdr3_nt: TGTGCCTGGAGTCAGACACTGATCCAAGAGACCCAGTACTTC

j_call: TRBJ1-2
v_call: TRBV6-1
d_call: TRBD1
clone_size: NA
cdr3_aa: CASKGGNGYTF
cdr3_nt: TGTGCCAGCAAAGGGGGCAATGGCTACACCTTC

j_call: TRBJ2-7
v_call: TRBV9
d_call: TRBD1
clone_size: once
cdr3_aa: CASSVGQGAYEQYF
cdr3_nt: TGTGCCAGCAGCGTAGGACAGGGCGCCTACGAGCAGTACTTC

j_call: TRBJ2-7
v_call: TRBV7-2
d_call: NA
clone_size: NA
cdr3_aa: CASSRGGGWDEQYF
cdr3_nt: TGTGCCAGCAGCCGAGGGGGGGGATGGGACGAGCAGTACTTC

j_call: TRBJ2-2
v_call: TRBV5-1
d_call: TRBD1
clone_size: once
cdr3_aa: CASSSRGLPGRSAGELFF
cdr3_nt: TGCGCCAGCAGCTCCAGGGGGCTTCCGGGGCGTTCTGCCGGGGAGCTGTTTTTT

j_call: TRBJ2-1
v_call: TRBV19
d_call: TRBD2
clone_size: NA
cdr3_aa: CASRPRAGTSGTHPSYNEQFF
cdr3_nt: TGTGCCAGTAGACCACGCGCCGGGACTAGCGGGACACACCCCTCCTACAATGAGCAGTTCTTC

j_call: TRBJ2-5
v_call: TRBV19
d_call: NA
clone_size: NA
cdr3_aa: CASSSGRHRETQYF
cdr3_nt: TGTGCCAGTAGTTCAGGCAGACATAGGGAGACCCAGTACTTC

j_call: TRBJ2-7
v_call: TRBV27
d_call: TRBD2
clone_size: NA
cdr3_aa: CASRRGMTAAYEQYF
cdr3_nt: TGTGCCAGCAGGCGGGGGATGACTGCAGCCTACGAGCAGTACTTC

j_call: TRBJ1-5
v_call: TRBV27
d_call: TRBD1
clone_size: NA
cdr3_aa: CASRPRGTGGNQPQHF
cdr3_nt: TGTGCCAGCCGACCTCGAGGGACAGGGGGCAATCAGCCCCAGCATTTT

j_call: TRBJ2-1
v_call: TRBV7-8
d_call: TRBD1
clone_size: NA
cdr3_aa: CASSSQQGRGANEQFF
cdr3_nt: TGTGCCAGCAGCTCACAACAGGGGAGAGGGGCTAATGAGCAGTTCTTC

j_call: TRBJ2-1
v_call: TRBV19
d_call: TRBD1
clone_size: few
cdr3_aa: CASGTGANEQFF
cdr3_nt: TGTGCCAGCGGGACAGGGGCCAATGAGCAGTTCTTC